This passage covers 20 T cell receptor beta chains from one sample sequenced in a study of T cell repertoires in cytomegalovirus infection. A single record per CDR3 protein comes from TCRdb applying MiXCR to the reads. The sample has approximately 910,000 distinct CDR3 sequences; approximately 31% are singletons. No cognate antigen is known for these TCRs. The specimen was cultured CD8+ T cells from PBMCs, collected from culture after CMV antigen stimulation. The receptors stem from a human donor in good health (CMV status not recorded). Some clones in this sample may be carry-over from other donors' samples.

The rearrangement joins TRBV7-9 to TRBJ1-1; maybe TRBD1 (5 bases). This CDR3 has 14 residues. Trimming pared 5 bases from V and 1 base from J, leaving 11 bases between. Germline V CDR1 and CDR2: SEHNR, FQNEAQ (reference sequence). The CDR3 sequence is CASSPPGTNTEAFF. Here the CDR3 DNA reads TGTGCCAGCAGCCCCCCAGGGACGAACACTGAAGCTTTCTTT.

This clonotype has a count of ten or more. V gene TRBV7-9 combines with J gene TRBJ1-1; D unclear. V was clipped by 6 bases and J by 0 bases, with 11 bases between them. Germline values: CDR1 SEHNR, CDR2 FQNEAQ (reference sequence). The length of the CDR3 is 14 residues. The CDR3 is CASSPTAMNTEAFF. In DNA, the CDR3 is TGTGCCAGCAGTCCTACAGCTATGAACACTGAAGCTTTCTTT. Supplemented by reference TRBV7-9 and TRBJ1-1, the full variable domain reads DTGVSQNPRHKITKRGQNVTFRCDPISEHNRLYWYRQTLGQGPEFLTYFQNEAQLEKSRLLSDRFSAERPKGSFSTLEIQRTEQGDSAMYLCASSPTAMNTEAFFGQGTRLTVV.

This clonotype was seen only a few times. The rearrangement links TRBV25-1 to TRBJ2-3; 11 nucleotides match TRBD2. The CDR3 is 14 residues long. Per germline, CDR1 MGHDK and CDR2 SYGVNS. The junction had 7 bases not matched to a gene; V was cut back by 9 bases and J by 5 bases. The CDR3 region has the DNA TGTGCCAGTCAACTAGCGGGGGTGGAAGATACGCAGTATTTT. Protein product: CASQLAGVEDTQYF.

This clonotype was detected a few times. The V gene is TRBV7-6, the J gene TRBJ1-1, with D perhaps matching TRBD1 (6 bases). V lost 5 bases and J 7 bases, leaving 17 bases between the germline ends. Germline lookup yields CDR1 SGHVS and CDR2 FNYEAQ. The CDR3 loop spans 14 amino acids. CDR3 loop: CASSLDSPVVEAFF. CDR3 DNA sequence: TGTGCCAGCAGCCTGGACAGCCCTGTGGTTGAAGCTTTCTTT.

This chain joins TRBV19 and TRBJ1-1, with unresolved D. This CDR3 comprises 14 residues. The V and J ends lost 8 bases and 5 bases respectively, with 18 bases between them. Germline CDR1 is LNHDA and CDR2 is SQIVND (reference sequence). CDR3: CASHSRVHGTEAFF. Here the CDR3 DNA reads TGTGCCAGTCATTCTCGGGTGCATGGGACTGAAGCTTTCTTT.

The V and J genes are TRBV4-3 and TRBJ2-3; 7 bases align to TRBD1. From germline, CDR1 is LGHNA and CDR2 YSLEER. Unmatched junction bases numbered 20, after V lost 4 bases and J lost 7 bases. This CDR3 is built from 18 residues. CDR3: CASSPGTANYLGSYTQYF. The CDR3 DNA reads TGCGCCAGCAGCCCCGGGACAGCCAATTACCTCGGATCGTATACGCAGTATTTT.

The rearrangement joins TRBV5-1 to TRBJ2-1, with TRBD2 as a possible D gene (5 bases). The length of the CDR3 is 13 residues. Germline V gene sequence: CDR1 SGHRS, CDR2 YFSETQ. The germline V and J ends were trimmed by 5 bases and 8 bases, with 14 bases remaining between them. DNA of the CDR3: TGCGCCAGCAGTACCCGGGATTTCGATGAGCAGTTCTTC. Its translation is CASSTRDFDEQFF.

This clonotype was recorded at least ten times. This chain uses TRBV7-2 with TRBJ1-5, with a tentative D call TRBD1 (6 bases). Germline-derived CDR1 and CDR2 are SGHTA and FQGNSA. The V end was cut by 7 bases, the J end by 4 bases, with 14 bases between. The CDR3 loop spans 14 amino acids. Written as DNA, the CDR3 is TGTGCCAGCACCCTTGGGGGGGCAAATCAGCCCCAGCATTTT. Translation: CASTLGGANQPQHF.

The J gene is TRBJ1-5, the V gene TRBV24-1; D is unresolved. Germline V gene data show CDR1 as KGHDR and CDR2 as SFDVKD. V was shortened by 1 base and J by 9 bases, with 12 bases between the two germline ends. CDR3 length equals 14 residues. The CDR3 sequence: CATSDFRAPTPQHF. The CDR3 bases are TGTGCCACCAGTGATTTCCGGGCCCCGACGCCCCAGCATTTT.

The chain joins TRBV6-1 to TRBJ1-2, with 12 positions matching TRBD1. The germline CDR1 and CDR2 sequences are MNHNS and SASEGT. V was pared by 4 bases and J by 4 bases, with 10 bases of the junction left unmatched. The CDR3 runs to 17 residues. CDR3 DNA: TGTGCCAGCAGTGCCGGGACAGGGGGCCGTGGAGGCTATGGCTACACCTTC. Translation: CASSAGTGGRGGYGYTF.

This clonotype appeared a few times. This chain connects TRBV5-1 to TRBJ1-2; 10 nucleotides match TRBD1. Germline trimming cut 1 base from V and 6 bases from J; bases unmatched to any gene: 9. This CDR3 comprises 16 residues. Germline-derived CDR1 and CDR2 are SGHRS and YFSETQ. The CDR3 protein is CASSLYGDRGLDGYTF. The CDR3 DNA reads as TGCGCCAGCAGCTTGTACGGCGACAGGGGGCTAGATGGCTACACCTTC.

This clonotype has just a few counts. The chain couples TRBV7-6 to TRBJ2-1; 11 nucleotides line up with TRBD1. CDR1 is SGHVS and CDR2 is FNYEAQ in the germline V gene. There are 18 residues in the CDR3. V shed 5 bases and J 8 bases; nucleotides not matched to a gene: 17. The CDR3 DNA reads TGTGCCAGCAGCCCGCAATCCCCGGACAGGGGGCTATGGGATGAGCAGTTCTTC. It encodes CASSPQSPDRGLWDEQFF.

This clonotype was recorded once. The chain links TRBV25-1 to TRBJ2-3; 8 nucleotides line up with TRBD1. After removal of 6 bases from V and 5 bases from J, the junction contained 7 bases not matched to a gene. The CDR3 length is 14 residues. Germline V CDR1 and CDR2: MGHDK, SYGVNS. DNA of the CDR3: TGTGCCAGCAGCGAACCAGGGGGCCTAGATACGCAGTATTTT. Protein sequence: CASSEPGGLDTQYF.

This clonotype was observed a few times. The CDR3 reads CASSTRDRGRGETQYF. The DNA of the CDR3 is TGTGCCAGCAGTACCCGGGACAGGGGGCGAGGGGAGACCCAGTACTTC. The V call is TRBV12-3 or TRBV12-4, the J call TRBJ2-5, with 12 positions matching TRBD1. The length of the CDR3 is 16 residues. Germline trimming cut 5 bases from V and 5 bases from J; bases unmatched to any gene: 9.

This clonotype was picked up a small number of times. The chain couples TRBV2 to TRBJ1-5; possibly TRBD1 for D (5 bases). From germline, CDR1 is SNHLY and CDR2 FYNNEI. Trimming shortened V by 7 bases and J by 3 bases, and 13 bases separated the two germline ends. The CDR3 extends over 14 amino acids. The CDR3 reads CASTPGFSNQPQHF. The CDR3 DNA reads as TGTGCCAGCACCCCAGGGTTTTCCAATCAGCCCCAGCATTTT.

The CDR3 region is CASSVMGLRQETQYF. DNA of the CDR3: TGTGCCAGCAGCGTTATGGGACTCAGGCAAGAGACCCAGTACTTC. The V gene is TRBV7-3, the J gene TRBJ2-5, with D maybe TRBD2 (6 bases). Trimming pared 5 bases from V and 2 bases from J, leaving 15 bases between. There are 15 residues in the CDR3. The germline CDR1 and CDR2 sequences are SGHTA and FQGTGA.

About this clonotype: This likely comes from a read error, as the CDR3 has no conserved phenylalanine or tryptophan at its end. This rearrangement joins TRBV12-3 or TRBV12-4 to TRBJ2-7; TRBD1 matches 8 bases. The CDR3 consists of 14 residues. J lost 6 bases, V lost 6 bases, and 10 bases had no gene match. CDR3 sequence: CASSRPGTGFEQYS. The CDR3 DNA sequence: TGTGCCAGCAGCCGTCCCGGGACAGGTTTCGAGCAGTACTCC.

This clonotype came up a few times. This chain uses TRBV27 with TRBJ1-1; D unclear. The CDR3 is made up of 15 amino acids. Germline lookup yields CDR1 MNHEY and CDR2 SMNVEV (reference sequence). V was shortened by 1 base and J by 0 bases, with 9 bases between the two germline ends. The CDR3 bases are TGTGCCAGCAGTTTATGGACGGGAATGAACACTGAAGCTTTCTTT. It yields the protein CASSLWTGMNTEAFF.

The chain combines TRBV15 with TRBJ2-1, with 11 bases identical to TRBD1. CDR3 length: 16 residues. Germline CDR1 and CDR2: LNHNV and YYDKDF (reference sequence). Trimming at V came to 3 bases and at J to 15 bases, leaving 16 bases not matched to a gene. CDR3 sequence (DNA): TGTGCCACCAGCAGGGCCGGGACAGGGGGTTCTCGACAGCCGTTCTTC. Protein product: CATSRAGTGGSRQPFF.

In this sample, this clonotype turned up many times. The V gene is TRBV27, the J gene TRBJ2-3; 9 nucleotides agree with TRBD1. CDR1 and CDR2 from the germline V gene are MNHEY and SMNVEV (reference sequence). The V gene end was trimmed by 5 bases and the J gene end by 1 base; junction bases not matched to a gene: 4. The CDR3 totals 15 residues. The CDR3 spells CASSLWDRGTDTQYF. The CDR3, as DNA: TGTGCCAGCAGTCTCTGGGACAGGGGCACAGATACGCAGTATTTT.